The clone carrying this T cell receptor (beta chain) was found many times. The target antigen is unknown. The data are from a study of T-cell memory formation after mild COVID-19. About the study: TCR clusters largely stayed donor specific. Broader study findings: Largely, contracting CD4+ clones fell within CM and EM, and contracting CD8+ clones within EMRA.

After 5'RACE with constant-segment primers, TCR alpha and TCR beta cDNA libraries carrying sample barcodes and UMIs were obtained. MiXCR, run by TCRdb on the 5' RACE reads, gives a single entry per CDR3 protein. The sample holds roughly 350,000 distinct CDR3 sequences, roughly 15% seen once. This clonotype was obtained from a man in his late teens or twenties who had mild COVID-19 (a few samples of this study predate the infection). Cell type and time point are not known. Sequencing was done on a sample of PBMCs or a T cell subset sorted from them (not recorded which).

CDR3 amino acids: CANSQGTYEQYF. CDR3 nucleotides: TGTGCCAACTCACAGGGGACCTACGAGCAGTACTTC. The V gene is TRBV10-3, the J gene TRBJ2-7; 7 bases are shared with TRBD1. Germline V gene lookup returns CDR1 ENHRY and CDR2 SYGVKD. The CDR3 totals 12 residues. The V segment lost 10 bases and the J segment 2 bases; nucleotides outside the gene matches: 5.